The clone carrying this T cell receptor (beta chain) has only one observation. Germline-derived CDR1 and CDR2 are MNHEY and SVGAGI. The CDR3 consists of 13 residues. V shed 1 base and J shed 9 bases, with 10 bases lying between them. What was amplified from RNA transcripts were TCR beta CDR3 regions. The HTBI set primed first-round TCR CDR3 RT-PCR. MiXCR, applied by TCRdb to the multiplex PCR reads, yields one record per CDR3 protein. The top ten hold over 15% of the sample, which has more than 550,000 distinct CDR3 sequences, under 20% seen once. Any patient presenting with uncontrolled infection, other autoimmune disease, pregnancy or lactation was left out. These data are taken from a study of T cells in Graves' hyperthyroidism and ophthalmopathy. Overall study context: Before any treatment, at initial diagnosis, peripheral blood was collected.

This TCR came from a woman in her 50s with Graves' hyperthyroidism that later progressed to Graves' ophthalmopathy. This chain links TRBV6-5 with TRBJ2-1; D gene unclear. The sample taken for sequencing was blood. The CDR3 region is CASSYYLAAEQFF. CDR3 sequence (DNA): TGTGCCAGCAGTTACTACTTGGCGGCTGAGCAGTTCTTC.